Only one count was recorded for the clone carrying this TCR beta chain. The antigen remains undetermined. Profiling relied on immunoSEQ multiplex PCR, and the TCRdb table lists in-frame clones only, not all of them. The table records 100,000 to 150,000 clones, around 92% of them present only once. The V end was cut by 7 bases, the J end by 2 bases, with 15 bases between. Germline V lookup: CDR1 SQVTM, CDR2 ANQGSEA. There are 13 residues in the CDR3. The entry originates in a study of T cell responses to AZD1222 COVID-19 vaccine. Study conclusions and caveats: Baseline seropositivity occurred in only 5 or 6 AZD1222 recipients. Increases in Spike-specific TCR breadth and depth were seen after two AZD1222 doses.

The specimen comprised peripheral blood, sampled on day 0 of AZD1222 vaccination. The rearrangement links TRBV29-1 to TRBJ2-7; no clear D gene. The receptor was derived from an adult in good health. CDR3: CSARGALPYEQYF. The CDR3 nucleotides are TGCAGCGCCCGCGGCGCCTTGCCCTACGAGCAGTACTTC.